The text below deals with one T cell receptor (beta chain). What it recognizes is unknown. Measured with immunoSEQ multiplex PCR; TCRdb has only the in-frame clones, and not every one. The table shows about 680,000 clones, with 89% occurring only once. V lost 4 bases and J lost 5, with 15 bases in between. This CDR3 is 15 amino acids long. Germline V gene lookup returns CDR1 LGHDT and CDR2 YNNKEL (reference sequence). Indicated treatment: 15 to 20 received Ad26.COV2.S at low or high dose, single or two shots; several received placebo; per-sample allocation not given. Sampling occurred on day 63 after the first vaccine or placebo injection. The study used a vaccine consisting of an Ad26 vector that expressed Wuhan-strain SARS-CoV-2 spike. The entry originates in a study of Ad26.COV2.S vaccination and SARS-CoV-2 variants. Study-level results: Participants in the vaccine arm had higher spike-specific TCR breadth; placebo recipients had lower. The TCR breadth and depth analyses may have produced an underestimate of total T cell responses. Whether participants received vaccine or placebo, their non-spike TCR breadth was similar.

The sample consisted of peripheral blood, taken in a trial of Ad26.COV2.S vaccine versus placebo. The chain combines TRBV3-1 (or the pseudogene TRBV3-2) with TRBJ1-5, with D perhaps TRBD1 (6 bases). The source is a person between 18 and 65 years old who received the Ad26.COV2.S COVID-19 vaccine or a placebo. The CDR3 region has the DNA TGTGCCAGCAGCCCAGGGTACAGGGTTTATCAGCCCCAGCATTTT. Protein product: CASSPGYRVYQPQHF.